The T cell receptor (beta chain) described here comes from a study of shared clonotypes between healthy human individuals. Study outcomes and limitations: Donors were few, which limited the genetic and exposure-history diversity represented.

About this clone: Its antigen is not identified.

Germline loops: CDR1 SGDLS, CDR2 YYNGEE. The CDR3 has 14 amino acids. Trimming took 1 base from V and 2 from J, leaving 9 bases between them. This table comes from immunoSEQ multiplex PCR, and its TCRdb copy is limited to in-frame clones, with some not included. This repertoire shows under 150,000 clones, about 70% found once; its top ten account for around 23%. V gene TRBV9 combines with J gene TRBJ1-1; D ambiguous. The sequenced sample consisted of memory CD8+ T cells sorted from blood. Subset described: CD45RO+ cells pooled with CCR7-negative TemRA cells. The sequence was collected from a woman aged 25-40 years in good health. CDR3 in amino acids: CASSVMGSNTEAFF. The CDR3, as DNA: TGTGCCAGCAGCGTAATGGGGTCTAACACTGAAGCTTTCTTT.